This TCR beta chain came from a study of cytomegalovirus exposure and HLA in healthy donors. CDR1 and CDR2 (germline): MNHNS, SASEGT. The V and J ends lost 6 bases and 9 bases, in that order; junction bases with no gene match: 14. The CDR3 totals 15 residues. Primers for the PCR totalled 60 Vbeta and 13 Jbeta. The table came from immunoSEQ multiplex PCR; TCRdb's copy has only in-frame clones and leaves some out. This specimen shows fewer than 85,000 clones; the ten leading clones hold around 5%. The chain uses TRBV6-1 and TRBJ1-5; 7 bases agree with TRBD1. The TCR comes from a woman between 40 and 55 years old in good health and CMV-seropositive. What was sequenced was PBMCs. CDR3 region: CASRDRQGGLGPQHF. As DNA, the CDR3 is TGTGCCAGCAGAGACCGACAGGGAGGATTGGGGCCCCAGCATTTT.